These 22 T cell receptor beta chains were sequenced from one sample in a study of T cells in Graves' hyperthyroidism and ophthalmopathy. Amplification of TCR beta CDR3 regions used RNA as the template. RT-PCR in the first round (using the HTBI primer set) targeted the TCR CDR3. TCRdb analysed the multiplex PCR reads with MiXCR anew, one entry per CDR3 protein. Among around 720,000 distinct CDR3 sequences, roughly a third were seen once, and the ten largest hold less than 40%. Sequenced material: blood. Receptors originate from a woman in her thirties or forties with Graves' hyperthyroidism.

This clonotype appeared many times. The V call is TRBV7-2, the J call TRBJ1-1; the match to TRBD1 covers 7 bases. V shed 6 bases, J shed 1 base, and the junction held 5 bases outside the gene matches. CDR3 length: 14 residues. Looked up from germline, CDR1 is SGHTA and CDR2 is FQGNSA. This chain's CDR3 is CASRGDRSNTEAFF. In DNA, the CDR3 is TGTGCCAGCAGGGGGGACAGATCGAACACTGAAGCTTTCTTT.

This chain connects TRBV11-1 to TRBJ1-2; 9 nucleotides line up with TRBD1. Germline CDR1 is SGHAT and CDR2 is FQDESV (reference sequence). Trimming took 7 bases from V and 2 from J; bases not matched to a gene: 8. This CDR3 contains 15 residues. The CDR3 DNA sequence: TGTGCCAGCACCCTAACAGGGGGCTTAAACTATGGCTACACCTTC. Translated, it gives CASTLTGGLNYGYTF.

The CDR3 is CASSFFRFGFRLAFF. CDR3 nucleotides: TGTGCCAGCAGCTTCTTTAGGTTTGGCTTCCGACTCGCTTTCTTT. The gene calls are TRBV7-8 and TRBJ1-1; no clear D. This CDR3 spans 15 amino acids. The germline CDR1 and CDR2 sequences are SGHVS and FQNEAQ. The V end was cut by 3 bases, the J end by 11 bases, with 22 bases between.

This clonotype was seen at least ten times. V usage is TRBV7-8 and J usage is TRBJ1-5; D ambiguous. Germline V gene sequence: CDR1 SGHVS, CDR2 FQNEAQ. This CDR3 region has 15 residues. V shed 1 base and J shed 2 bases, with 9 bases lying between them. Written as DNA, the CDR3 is TGTGCCAGCAGCTTAGAGGGTCGGCGCAATCAGCCCCAGCATTTT. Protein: CASSLEGRRNQPQHF.

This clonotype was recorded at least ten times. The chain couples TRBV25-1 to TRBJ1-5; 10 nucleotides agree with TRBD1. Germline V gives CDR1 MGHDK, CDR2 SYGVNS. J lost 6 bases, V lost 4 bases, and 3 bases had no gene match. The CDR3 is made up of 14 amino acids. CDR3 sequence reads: CASSGQGASQPQHF. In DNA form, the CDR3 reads TGTGCCAGCAGTGGACAGGGGGCGAGTCAGCCCCAGCATTTT.

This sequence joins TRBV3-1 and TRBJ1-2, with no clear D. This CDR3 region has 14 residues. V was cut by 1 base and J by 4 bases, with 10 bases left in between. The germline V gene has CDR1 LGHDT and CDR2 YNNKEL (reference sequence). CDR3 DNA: TGTGCCAGCAGCCAAGTAGCGACGCCCTATGGCTACACCTTC. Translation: CASSQVATPYGYTF.

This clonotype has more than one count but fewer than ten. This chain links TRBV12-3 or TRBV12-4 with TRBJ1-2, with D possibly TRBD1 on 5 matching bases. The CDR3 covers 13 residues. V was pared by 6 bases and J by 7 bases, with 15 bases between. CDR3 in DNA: TGTGCCAGCAGCCGTGAGTCAGGGTCTGGCTACACCTTC. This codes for CASSRESGSGYTF.

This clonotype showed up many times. CDR3 nucleotide sequence: TGTGCCAGCAGTCCGACGACAGGGTTCTCTGAAAAACTGTTTTTT. This gives the protein CASSPTTGFSEKLFF. The chain carries TRBV7-6 and TRBJ1-4, with TRBD1 matching over 7 bases. This CDR3 region has 15 residues. CDR1 is SGHVS, CDR2 FNYEAQ, per germline. V trimming: 6 bases; J trimming: 7 bases; junction bases outside the gene matches: 11.

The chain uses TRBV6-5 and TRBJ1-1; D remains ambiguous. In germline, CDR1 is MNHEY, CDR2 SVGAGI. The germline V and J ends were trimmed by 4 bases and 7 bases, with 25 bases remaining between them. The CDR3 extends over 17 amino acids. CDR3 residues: CASSLLAHHLRTSEAFF. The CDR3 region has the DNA TGTGCCAGCAGTTTACTGGCTCATCATCTTAGAACCAGTGAAGCTTTCTTT.

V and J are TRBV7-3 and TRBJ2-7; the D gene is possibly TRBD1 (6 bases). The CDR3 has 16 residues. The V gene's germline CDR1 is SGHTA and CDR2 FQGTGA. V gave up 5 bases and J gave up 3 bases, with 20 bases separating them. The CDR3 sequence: CASSLQGPPTRYEQYF. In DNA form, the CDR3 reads TGTGCCAGCAGCCTACAGGGTCCCCCAACCCGCTACGAGCAGTACTTC.

CDR3 in amino acids: CASSVRQPQSYEQYF. CDR3 sequence (DNA): TGTGCCAGCAGTGTTAGACAGCCGCAATCCTACGAGCAGTACTTC. The chain employs TRBV12-3 or TRBV12-4 and TRBJ2-7; possibly TRBD1 for D (5 bases). V was shortened by 5 bases and J by 1 base, with 15 bases between the two germline ends. The CDR3 contains 15 residues.

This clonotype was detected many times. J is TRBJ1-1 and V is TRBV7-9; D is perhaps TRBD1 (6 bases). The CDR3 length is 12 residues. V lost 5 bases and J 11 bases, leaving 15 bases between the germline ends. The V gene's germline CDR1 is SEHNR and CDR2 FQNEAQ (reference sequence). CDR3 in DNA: TGTGCCAGCAGCCATCAACAGGGCGGGGCTTTCTTT. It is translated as CASSHQQGGAFF.

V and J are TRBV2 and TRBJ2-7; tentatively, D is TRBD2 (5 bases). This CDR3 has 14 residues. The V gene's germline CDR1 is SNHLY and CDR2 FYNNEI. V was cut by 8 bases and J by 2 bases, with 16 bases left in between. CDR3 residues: CASSPGSRTYEQYF. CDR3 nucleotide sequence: TGTGCCAGCTCACCGGGGTCCAGGACCTACGAGCAGTACTTC. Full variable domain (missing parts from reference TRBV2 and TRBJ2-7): EPEVTQTPSHQVTQMGQEVILRCVPISNHLYFYWYRQILGQKVEFLVSFYNNEISEKSEIFDDQFSVERPDGSNFTLKIRSTKLEDSAMYFCASSPGSRTYEQYFGPGTRLTVT.

CDR3: CASSYHGELFF. Written as DNA, the CDR3 is TGTGCCAGCAGCTACCATGGGGAGCTGTTTTTT. The chain links TRBV7-3 to TRBJ2-2; no clear D. Germline V gives CDR1 SGHTA, CDR2 FQGTGA. CDR3 length: 11 amino acids. The V end lost 4 bases, the J end lost 8 bases, and 5 bases lay between the germline ends.

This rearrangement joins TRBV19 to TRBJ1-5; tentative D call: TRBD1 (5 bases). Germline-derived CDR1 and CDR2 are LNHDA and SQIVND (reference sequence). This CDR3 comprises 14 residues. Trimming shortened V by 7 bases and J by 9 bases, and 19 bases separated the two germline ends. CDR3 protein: CASNSIEQGRPQHF. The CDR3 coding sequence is TGTGCCAGTAATTCCATTGAGCAGGGTAGGCCCCAGCATTTT. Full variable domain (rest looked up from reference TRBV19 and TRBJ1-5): DGGITQSPKYLFRKEGQNVTLSCEQNLNHDAMYWYRQDPGQGLRLIYYSQIVNDFQKGDIAEGYSVSREKKESFPLTVTSAQKNPTAFYLCASNSIEQGRPQHFGDGTRLSIL.

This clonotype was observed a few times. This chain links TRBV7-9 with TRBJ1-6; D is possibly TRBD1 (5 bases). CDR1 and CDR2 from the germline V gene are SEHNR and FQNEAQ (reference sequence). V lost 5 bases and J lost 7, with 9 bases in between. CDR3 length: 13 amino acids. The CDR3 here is CASSPEGNSPLHF. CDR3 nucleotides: TGTGCCAGCAGCCCCGAGGGGAATTCACCCCTCCACTTT.

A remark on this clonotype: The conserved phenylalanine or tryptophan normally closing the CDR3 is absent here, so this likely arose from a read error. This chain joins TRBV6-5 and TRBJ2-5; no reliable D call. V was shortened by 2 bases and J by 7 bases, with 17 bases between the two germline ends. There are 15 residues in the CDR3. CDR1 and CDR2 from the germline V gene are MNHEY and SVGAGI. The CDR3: CASSYTPEPSATQYL. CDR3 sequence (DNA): TGTGCCAGCAGTTACACCCCAGAACCAAGTGCGACCCAGTACTTA.

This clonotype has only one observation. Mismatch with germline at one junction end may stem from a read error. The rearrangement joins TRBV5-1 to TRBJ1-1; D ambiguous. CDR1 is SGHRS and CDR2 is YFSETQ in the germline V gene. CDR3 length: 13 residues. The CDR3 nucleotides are TGTGCCAGCAGCGGGTGGCCGAACACTGAAGCTTGCTTT. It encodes CASSGWPNTEACF.

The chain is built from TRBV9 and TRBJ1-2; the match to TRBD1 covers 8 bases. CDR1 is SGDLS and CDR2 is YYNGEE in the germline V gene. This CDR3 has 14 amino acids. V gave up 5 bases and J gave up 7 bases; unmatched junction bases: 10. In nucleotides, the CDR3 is TGTGCCAGCAGTGAGGGGACAGGTAATCGTGGCTACACCTTC. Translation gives CASSEGTGNRGYTF. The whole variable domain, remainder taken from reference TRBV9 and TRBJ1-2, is DSGVTQTPKHLITATGQRVTLRCSPRSGDLSVYWYQQSLDQGLQFLIQYYNGEERAKGNILERFSAQQFPDLHSELNLSSLELGDSALYFCASSEGTGNRGYTFGSGTRLTVV.

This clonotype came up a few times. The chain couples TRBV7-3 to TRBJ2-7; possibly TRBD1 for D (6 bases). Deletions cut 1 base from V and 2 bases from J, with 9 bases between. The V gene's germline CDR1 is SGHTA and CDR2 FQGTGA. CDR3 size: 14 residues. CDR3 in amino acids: CASSLNRVPYEQYF. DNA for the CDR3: TGTGCCAGCAGCTTAAACAGGGTACCCTACGAGCAGTACTTC.

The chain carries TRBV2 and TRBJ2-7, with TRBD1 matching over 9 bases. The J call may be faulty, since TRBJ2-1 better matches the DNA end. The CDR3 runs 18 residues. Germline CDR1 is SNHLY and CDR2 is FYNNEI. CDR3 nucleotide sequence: TGTGCCAGCAGTGGGAATGCCCGGGACAGGGAGGTTGACAATGAGCAGTTCTTC. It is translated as CASSGNARDREVDNEQFF.

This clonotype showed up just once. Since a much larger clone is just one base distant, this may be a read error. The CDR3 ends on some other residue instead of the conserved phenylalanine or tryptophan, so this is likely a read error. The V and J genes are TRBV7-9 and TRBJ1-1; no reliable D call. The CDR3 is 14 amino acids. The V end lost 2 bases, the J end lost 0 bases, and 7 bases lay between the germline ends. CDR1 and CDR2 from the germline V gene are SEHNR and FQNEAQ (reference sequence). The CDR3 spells CASSLSPMNTEAFS. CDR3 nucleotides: TGTGCCAGCAGCTTATCTCCGATGAACACTGAAGCTTTCTCT.